A single sample is the source of the 12 T cell receptor beta chains below, sequenced in a study of T-cell reconstitution after alpha-beta-depleted transplantation in children. This sample's TCRbeta library carried unique molecular identifier barcodes. TCRdb reprocessed the PCR reads with MiXCR, giving one entry per CDR3 protein. The table records roughly 100,000 distinct CDR3 sequences, roughly 7.6% of them present only once. The material sequenced was PBMCs, taken before TCRalphabeta/CD19-depleted stem cell transplant. These receptors originate from a boy between 2 and 10 years old with acute lymphoblastic leukemia, due to receive a stem cell transplant.

This clonotype was counted at least ten times. The chain joins TRBV5-6 to TRBJ2-5; 12 nucleotides line up with TRBD2. The V segment lost 0 bases and the J segment 4 bases; nucleotides outside the gene matches: 7. The CDR3 is 17 residues long. Germline-derived CDR1 and CDR2 are SGHDT and YYEEEE. The CDR3 reads CASSLATLAGGGETQYF. The CDR3, as DNA: TGTGCCAGCAGCTTGGCCACACTAGCGGGGGGCGGAGAGACCCAGTACTTC.

This clonotype was detected a few times. The V and J genes are TRBV5-6 and TRBJ2-5; D is possibly TRBD1 (5 bases). Germline V gives CDR1 SGHDT, CDR2 YYEEEE. The V and J ends lost 0 bases and 5 bases respectively, with 11 bases between them. The CDR3 spans 14 residues. CDR3 DNA: TGTGCCAGCAGCTTGGTCAGGGTGGGGGAGACCCAGTACTTC. Amino acids: CASSLVRVGETQYF.

This clonotype was seen more than once but under ten times. The chain couples TRBV7-3 to TRBJ2-1; 8 nucleotides agree with TRBD2. The CDR3 runs to 15 residues. V was clipped by 3 bases and J by 5 bases; unmatched bases: 6. Germline CDR1 reads SGHTA; CDR2 reads FQGTGA. The CDR3 loop reads CASSLAAGAHNEQFF. The CDR3, as DNA: TGTGCCAGCAGCTTGGCAGCGGGGGCGCACAATGAGCAGTTCTTC.

This clonotype has only a few counts. The CDR3 DNA reads as TGCAGTGCCCCCGGGACAGGGAATACCGGGGAGCTGTTTTTT. Its protein product is CSAPGTGNTGELFF. This chain joins TRBV20-1 and TRBJ2-2; 9 positions agree with TRBD1. This CDR3 region has 14 residues. Looked up from germline, CDR1 is DFQATT and CDR2 is SNEGSKA (reference sequence). V shed 6 bases and J 5 bases; nucleotides not matched to a gene: 7.

This clonotype turned up a few times. The chain couples TRBV7-2 to TRBJ1-1; tentative D call: TRBD1 (5 bases). The CDR3 sequence is 17 residues long. With 3 bases removed from V and 4 bases from J, the gap between germline ends came to 21 bases. Germline CDR1 and CDR2: SGHTA and FQGNSA. CDR3 in DNA: TGTGCCAGCAGCTTGGTAGTCCTGAGAGGGGATGGCACTGAAGCTTTCTTT. It translates to CASSLVVLRGDGTEAFF.

This chain joins TRBV3-1 and TRBJ1-2; no reliable D call. Trimming took off 1 base at V and 2 bases at J, with 8 bases between the two ends. The CDR3 has 14 amino acids. Germline V gene lookup returns CDR1 LGHDT and CDR2 YNNKEL (reference sequence). The CDR3 sequence is CASSQVGINYGYTF. CDR3 coding DNA: TGTGCCAGCAGCCAAGTTGGCATAAACTATGGCTACACCTTC.

The V and J genes are TRBV2 and TRBJ2-1; D is unresolved. The CDR3 totals 12 residues. Germline V gene data show CDR1 as SNHLY and CDR2 as FYNNEI. V was pared by 8 bases and J by 4 bases, with 9 bases between. CDR3 region: CASLRSYNEQFF. In DNA form, the CDR3 reads TGTGCCAGCTTGAGGTCTTACAATGAGCAGTTCTTC.

This clonotype was seen repeatedly, ten times or more. V usage is TRBV5-1 and J usage is TRBJ1-2; 7 bases agree with TRBD1. The CDR3 has 14 residues. With 0 bases clipped from V and 3 bases from J, the junction kept 2 bases outside the gene matches. Germline assignment: CDR1 SGHRS and CDR2 YFSETQ. CDR3 in amino acids: CASSLAGTDYGYTF. Here the CDR3 DNA reads TGCGCCAGCAGCTTGGCCGGGACAGACTATGGCTACACCTTC.

This clonotype came up many times. The chain couples TRBV5-1 to TRBJ2-7; possible D gene TRBD2, 6 bases. The CDR3 sequence is 15 residues long. The germline V and J ends were trimmed by 0 bases and 4 bases, with 14 bases remaining between them. Germline V gives CDR1 SGHRS, CDR2 YFSETQ. The DNA for the CDR3 is TGCGCCAGCAGCTTGGACCAGGGACGGGGGTACGAGCAGTACTTC. Protein: CASSLDQGRGYEQYF.

The gene calls are TRBV9 and TRBJ1-6; possibly TRBD1 for D (5 bases). CDR3 length: 13 residues. In germline, CDR1 is SGDLS, CDR2 YYNGEE. V was shortened by 3 bases and J by 10 bases, with 11 bases between the two germline ends. The CDR3 sequence: CASSAGGDSPLHF. The CDR3 coding sequence is TGTGCCAGCAGCGCTGGGGGGGACTCACCCCTCCACTTT.

This clonotype was recorded many times. The genes are TRBV20-1 and TRBJ2-7, with 10 bases aligning to TRBD2. Germline CDR1 is DFQATT and CDR2 is SNEGSKA (reference sequence). V shed 0 bases and J 2 bases; nucleotides not matched to a gene: 7. The CDR3 extends over 16 amino acids. The CDR3 is CSARDPRTSGAYEQYF. Written as DNA, the CDR3 is TGCAGTGCTAGAGATCCCCGGACTAGCGGTGCCTACGAGCAGTACTTC.

This clonotype has at least ten counts. The genes are TRBV2 and TRBJ2-3; D remains ambiguous. V shed 2 bases and J shed 11 bases, with 5 bases lying between them. Germline CDR1 and CDR2: SNHLY and FYNNEI. The CDR3 is made up of 10 amino acids. Here the CDR3 reads CASSEFGQYF. The CDR3 region has the DNA TGTGCCAGCAGTGAATTTGGGCAGTATTTT.